This record covers a single T cell receptor beta chain. The sample comes from a study of control samples from healthy donors and cancer patients. The assay was immunoSEQ multiplex PCR, and TCRdb's table has in-frame clones only and misses some. The data show 100,000 to 120,000 clones, with roughly 88% seen just once and about 3.9% held by the top ten. The germline CDR1 and CDR2 sequences are SEHNR and FQNEAQ (reference sequence). This CDR3 region has 15 residues. With 8 bases removed from V and 10 bases from J, the gap between germline ends came to 25 bases. Sequencing was done on a sample of PBMCs. This sequence was found in an older woman with lung cancer. The rearrangement links TRBV7-9 to TRBJ2-3; D tentatively reads TRBD1 or TRBD2 (6 bases each). The CDR3 DNA sequence: TGTGCCAGCCCCGCGGAGGGGGTAGGGGAATCTCCGCAGTATTTT. Translation gives CASPAEGVGESPQYF.